This T cell receptor beta chain was sequenced during a study of radiation and T cells in renal cell carcinoma. The repertoire was sequenced with immunoSEQ multiplex PCR; TCRdb's copy has only in-frame clones and lacks some. The sample shows 90,000 to 100,000 clones, around nine tenths of them seen only once. Germline CDR1 and CDR2: MDHEN and SYDVKM. The CDR3 has 13 amino acids. V shed 2 bases and J shed 1 base, with 5 bases lying between them. Study observations and caveats: From baseline, blood top tumor clonotypes peaked at 2 weeks post-radiation.

Time point meaning: baseline pretreatment blood. Treatment reported: 15 Gy SBRT to primary tumor, nephrectomy 4 weeks later. A remark on this clone: Its matching antigen is unknown.

The clonotype originates from a man aged 50 to 60 with renal cell carcinoma. The rearrangement uses TRBV28 and TRBJ1-2; D call uncertain. The sequenced sample was blood, obtained from a patient whose treatment included radiotherapy and nephrectomy. In nucleotides, the CDR3 is TGTGCCAGCAGTTTACATGGTAACTATGGCTACACCTTC. Translating it yields CASSLHGNYGYTF.